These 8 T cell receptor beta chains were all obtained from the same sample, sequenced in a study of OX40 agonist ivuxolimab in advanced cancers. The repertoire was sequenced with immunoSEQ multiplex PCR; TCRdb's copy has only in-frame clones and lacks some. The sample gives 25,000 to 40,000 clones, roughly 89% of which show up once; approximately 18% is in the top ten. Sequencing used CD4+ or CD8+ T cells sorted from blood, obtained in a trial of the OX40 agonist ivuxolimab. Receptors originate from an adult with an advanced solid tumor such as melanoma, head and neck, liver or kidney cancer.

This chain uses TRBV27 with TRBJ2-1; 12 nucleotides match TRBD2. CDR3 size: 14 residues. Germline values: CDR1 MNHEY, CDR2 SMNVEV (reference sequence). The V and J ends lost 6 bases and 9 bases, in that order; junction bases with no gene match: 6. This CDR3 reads CASSLAGGPSEQFF. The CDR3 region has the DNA TGTGCCAGCAGCCTAGCGGGGGGGCCAAGTGAGCAGTTCTTC.

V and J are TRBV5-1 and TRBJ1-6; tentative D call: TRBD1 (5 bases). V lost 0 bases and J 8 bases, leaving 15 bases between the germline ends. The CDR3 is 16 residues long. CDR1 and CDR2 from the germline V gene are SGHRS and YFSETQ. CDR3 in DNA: TGCGCCAGCAGCTTGGTTCGTCAGGGTGTGGATTCACCCCTCCACTTT. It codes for CASSLVRQGVDSPLHF. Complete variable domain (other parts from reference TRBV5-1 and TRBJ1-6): KAGVTQTPRYLIKTRGQQVTLSCSPISGHRSVSWYQQTPGQGLQFLFEYFSETQRNKGNFPGRFSGRQFSNSRSEMNVSTLELGDSALYLCASSLVRQGVDSPLHFGNGTRLTVT.

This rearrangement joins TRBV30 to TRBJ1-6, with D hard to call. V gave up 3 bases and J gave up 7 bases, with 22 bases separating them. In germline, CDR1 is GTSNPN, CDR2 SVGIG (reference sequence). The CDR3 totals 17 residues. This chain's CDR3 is CAWREPGGLAWNSPLHF. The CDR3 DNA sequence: TGTGCCTGGAGAGAACCGGGAGGGCTGGCCTGGAATTCACCCCTCCACTTT.

CDR3 sequence: CATSSLGGGETQYF. CDR3 coding DNA: TGTGCCACCAGCAGCCTAGGGGGAGGAGAGACCCAGTACTTC. The V gene is TRBV15, the J gene TRBJ2-5, with D perhaps being TRBD1 or TRBD2 (6 bases each). Trimming stripped 3 bases from V and 4 bases from J, with 12 bases between. The length of the CDR3 is 14 residues. The germline V gene has CDR1 LNHNV and CDR2 YYDKDF (reference sequence).

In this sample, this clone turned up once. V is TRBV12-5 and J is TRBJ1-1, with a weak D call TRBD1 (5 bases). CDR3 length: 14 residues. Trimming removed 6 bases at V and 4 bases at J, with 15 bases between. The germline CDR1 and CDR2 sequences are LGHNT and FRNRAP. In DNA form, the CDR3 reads TGTGCTAGTGGCCAATATGGGGCAACCACTGAAGCTTTCTTT. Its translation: CASGQYGATTEAFF.

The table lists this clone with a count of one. The CDR3 nucleotides are TGTGCCAGCAGCATAGACAGGTCGAGGGAACAGCCCCAGCATTTT. It yields the protein CASSIDRSREQPQHF. The chain recombines TRBV28 with TRBJ1-5; D possibly corresponds to TRBD1 (6 bases). The CDR3 is 15 amino acids. Germline V lookup: CDR1 MDHEN, CDR2 SYDVKM. V lost 6 bases and J lost 7, with 19 bases in between.

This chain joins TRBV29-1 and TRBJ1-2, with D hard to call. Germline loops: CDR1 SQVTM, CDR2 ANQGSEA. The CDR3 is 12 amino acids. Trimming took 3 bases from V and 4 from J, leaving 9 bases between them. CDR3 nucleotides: TGCAGCGTTGATCGGGGAACCTATGGCTACACCTTC. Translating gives CSVDRGTYGYTF.

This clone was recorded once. The CDR3 DNA reads as TGTGCCAGCAGTAGTGCCGGGGGACAGGGAGAAGAGACCCAGTACTTC. Translated: CASSSAGGQGEETQYF. The chain employs TRBV27 and TRBJ2-5; TRBD1 aligns across 9 bases. The CDR3 consists of 16 residues. V trimming: 5 bases; J trimming: 3 bases; junction bases outside the gene matches: 10. Germline V CDR1 and CDR2: MNHEY, SMNVEV (reference sequence).